This T cell receptor (beta chain) was profiled in a study of siplizumab effects on memory and regulatory T cells (dated by TCRdb to between 2019 and 2020). Study-level background: The study looked at the effect of siplizumab, an anti-CD2 antibody, on alloreactive T-cell subsets in allogeneic mixed lymphocyte reactions made from human PBMCs.

Sorted unstimulated T cells and proliferating T cells recovered from mixed lymphocyte reactions underwent TCRbeta CDR3 sequencing. Fresh whole blood from about eleven HLA-typed healthy donors served as the source for isolating PBMCs. Unstimulated CD4+ non-regulatory T cells were FACS-sorted to map the origin of alloreactive clones. The study at large found these results: The suppressive function of proliferating Tregs from siplizumab cultures was not functionally confirmed. Siplizumab significantly reduced the cumulative frequency of alloreactive sequences traceable to unstimulated CD4+ memory T cells. Sequences below about 10^-5 frequency were poorly captured, so only a minor fraction of alloreactive clones could be mapped to unstimulated subsets. About 80-97% of proliferating CD4+ or CD8+ clones could not be given a naive or memory phenotype. Of the alloreactive CD4+ clones that could be mapped, the Treg-derived share averaged about 67% with siplizumab compared with approximately 30% in control reactions. Greater diversity appeared to be present in unstimulated naive T cells than in memory T cells, and a substantial contribution to the alloresponse seemed to be made by naive cells.

The germline V gene yields SGHAT for CDR1 and FQNNGV for CDR2. There are 15 amino acids in the CDR3, from cysteine to phenylalanine inclusive. The read is trimmed to its CDR3 DNA, 45 bases read in frame from base 1. V is pruned by 2 bases and J by 4 bases, leaving 6 bases of the junction without a gene match. To note about this clone: The antigen it recognizes is unknown. Base qualities are not at hand, and no much larger clone is one base apart.

Library method: the immunoSEQ multiplex PCR assay. The deep sequencing platform assayed about 10^5 TCR templates per sample. Genomic DNA extracted from sorted T cells was used for TCRbeta CDR3 sequencing. The published analysis was carried out like this. The R programming language was used for the clonal analysis of the TCRbeta CDR3 data. Alloreactive CD4+ and CD8+ clones were identified by comparing unstimulated samples to CFSE-low samples taken after the reaction. Regulatory or non-regulatory origin was assigned to alloreactive CD4+ clones by matching of sequences to sorted unstimulated Treg and non-Treg repertoires. TCRdb stores this immuneACCESS table with in-frame sequences only. Part of the clones is absent; in the studies checked, under half of the shortfall reflects unresolved V genes, and no reason is known for the rest. V and J calls and clone size are as listed in that table; D and trimming were resolved from the DNA. The sample table holds more than 95,000 clones, of which less than 95% were seen once. 1.5% to 2% of the sample rests with the top ten.

The chain was built from TRBV11-2 and TRBJ2-7, with 9 middle bases fitting TRBD2. This receptor was taken from a human donor in good health. Sequencing was performed on non-Treg CD4+ T cells sorted from blood. The cell subset or site label here, explained by the study, means: FACS-sorted unstimulated CD4+ non-regulatory T cells. In nucleotide form, the sequence is TGTGCCAGCAGCTTAATAGCGGGAGAGATATACGAGCAGTACTTC. This encodes CASSLIAGEIYEQYF.